This TCR beta chain was sequenced for a study of cytomegalovirus exposure and HLA in healthy donors. Primers: 60 Vbeta forward and 13 Jbeta reverse. Only in-frame clones appear in the TCRdb table, and some are missing; sequencing was by immunoSEQ multiplex PCR. This sample's table has about 150,000 clones. As regards this clone: The antigen is unknown.

Germline assignment: CDR1 ENHRY and CDR2 SYGVKD. The CDR3 contains 12 residues. Trimming cost V 6 bases and J 4 bases, with 6 bases left between them. Study outcomes and limitations: Through in vitro validation, a few CMV-associated chains were shown to be specific for CMV antigens. The HLA-A and HLA-B alleles of most subjects were reportedly predicted accurately from TCR beta sequences.

The clonotype comes from a man younger than 40 in good health and CMV-seronegative. The source material was PBMCs. This chain uses TRBV10-3 with TRBJ1-4; D unresolved. CDR3 in DNA: TGTGCCATCAGCGCAGATAATGAAAAACTGTTTTTT. It is translated as CAISADNEKLFF.